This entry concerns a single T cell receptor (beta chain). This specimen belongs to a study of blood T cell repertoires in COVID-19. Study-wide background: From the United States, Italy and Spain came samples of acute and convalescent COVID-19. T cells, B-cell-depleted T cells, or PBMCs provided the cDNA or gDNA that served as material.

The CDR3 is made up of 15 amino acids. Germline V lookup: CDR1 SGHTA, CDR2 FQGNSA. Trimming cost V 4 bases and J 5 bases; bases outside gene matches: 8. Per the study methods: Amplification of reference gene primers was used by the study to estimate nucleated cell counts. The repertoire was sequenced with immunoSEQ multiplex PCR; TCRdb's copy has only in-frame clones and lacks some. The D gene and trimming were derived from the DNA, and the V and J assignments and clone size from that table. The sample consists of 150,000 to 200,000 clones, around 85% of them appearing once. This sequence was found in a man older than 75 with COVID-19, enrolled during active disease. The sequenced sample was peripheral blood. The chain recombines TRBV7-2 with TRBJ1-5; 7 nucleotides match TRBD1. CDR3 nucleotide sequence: TGTGCCAGCAGCTGGACAGGTGGGATACATCAGCCCCAGCATTTT. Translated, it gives CASSWTGGIHQPQHF.